Reported below is one T cell receptor (beta chain). Its antigen is not known. Alongside a J-beta primer mix, a sample-barcoded 5' primer served in a second PCR lasting 7 to 11 cycles. From the 5' RACE reads, TCRdb called clonotypes with MiXCR, one entry per CDR3 protein. Among about 640,000 distinct CDR3 sequences, roughly 53% were seen once, and the ten largest hold 30% to 45%. Donors were systemically healthy Caucasian individuals from Russia aged roughly 6 to 95 years. The data are from a study of blood T cells in healthy people across ages. The wider study: When template switching was applied, about one barcoded beta molecule was captured per two T cells.

Germline CDR1 and CDR2: SGHDT and YYEEEE. Trimming cost V 2 bases and J 5 bases, with 12 bases left between them. The CDR3 is made up of 14 amino acids. Study observations and caveats: Roughly linear age-related decline in beta diversity appeared, significant by age around 40. Estimates of total diversity, which came from one million sequenced T cells, were considered to be underestimates.

This sequence joins TRBV5-6 and TRBJ2-3; D possibly corresponds to TRBD2 (5 bases). Sequenced: blood. The TCR sequence derives from a man aged 55-75 years in good health. The CDR3 DNA is TGTGCCAGCAGCTTCAAGGAGGCGGAAGATACGCAGTATTTT. Amino acid sequence: CASSFKEAEDTQYF.